This T cell receptor (beta chain) originates from a study of CD8+ T cells in alopecia areata. Following RNA extraction, reverse transcription yielded cDNA that acted as the sequencing template. Repertoires were generated with immunoSEQ multiplex PCR, while TCRdb's copy carries only in-frame clones and drops some. The data hold 190,000 or so clones, with about 60% observed a single time. Germline V gives CDR1 MNHNS, CDR2 SASEGT. Trimming removed 7 bases at V and 6 bases at J, with 13 bases between. The CDR3 extends over 12 amino acids. Documented treatment: oral pan-JAK inhibitor, 5-10 mg twice daily. PBMCs provided sorted CD4+ and CD8+ T cells.

J is TRBJ2-7 and V is TRBV6-1, with D possibly matching TRBD2 (7 bases). This specimen was CD4+ T cells sorted from blood, taken at week 4, from a patient treated with tofacitinib. The sequence came from a human donor with alopecia areata. The CDR3 spells CASTAGAGEQYF. CDR3 sequence (DNA): TGTGCCAGCACGGCGGGGGCGGGCGAGCAGTACTTC.